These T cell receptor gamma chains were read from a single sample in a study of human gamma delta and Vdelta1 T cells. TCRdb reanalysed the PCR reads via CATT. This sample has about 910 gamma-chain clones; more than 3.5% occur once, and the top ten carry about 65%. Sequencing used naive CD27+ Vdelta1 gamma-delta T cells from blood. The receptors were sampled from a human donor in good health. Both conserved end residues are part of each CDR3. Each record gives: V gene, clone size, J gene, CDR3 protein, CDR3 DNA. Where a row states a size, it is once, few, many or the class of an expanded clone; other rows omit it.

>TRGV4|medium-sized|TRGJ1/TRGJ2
CATSLFGLF
TGTGCCACCTCCCTTTTTGGACTCTTT
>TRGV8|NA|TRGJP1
CATWDRTGWFKIF
TGTGCCACCTGGGATCGCACTGGTTGGTTCAAGATATTT
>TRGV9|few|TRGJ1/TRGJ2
CALWEVRISGYDKKLF
TGTGCCTTGTGGGAGGTGCGAATTTCGGGATATGATAAGAAACTCTTT
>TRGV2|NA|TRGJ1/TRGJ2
CATWYWSYYKNLF
TGTGCCACCTGGTACTGGTCGTATTATAAGAATCTCTTT
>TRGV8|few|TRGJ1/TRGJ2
CATWDMWNYYKKLF
TGTGCCACCTGGGATATGTGGAATTATTATAAGAAACTCTTT
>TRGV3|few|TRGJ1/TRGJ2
CATWDRVPYYKKLF
TGTGCCACCTGGGACAGAGTCCCCTATTATAAGAAACTCTTT
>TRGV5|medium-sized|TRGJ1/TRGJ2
CATWDRPSRYYKKLF
TGTGCCACCTGGGACAGGCCAAGTCGTTATTATAAGAAACTCTTT
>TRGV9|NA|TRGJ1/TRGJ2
CALWEGKNYYKKLF
TGTGCCTTGTGGGAGGGGAAGAATTATTATAAGAAACTCTTT
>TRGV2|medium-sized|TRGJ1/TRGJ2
CATWDGPEDYKKLF
TGTGCCACCTGGGACGGGCCTGAGGATTATAAGAAACTCTTT
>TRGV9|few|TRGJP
CALWERELGKKNKLF
TGTGCCTTGTGGGAGCGGGAGTTGGGCAAAAAAAACAAGCTCTTT
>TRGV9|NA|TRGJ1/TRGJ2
CAGWDVGEKLF
TGTGCCGGGTGGGATGTTGGCGAGAAACTCTTT
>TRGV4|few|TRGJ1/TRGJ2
CATWEGKKLF
TGTGCCACCTGGGAGGGCAAGAAACTCTTT
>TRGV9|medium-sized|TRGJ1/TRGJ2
CALWEVRLQYKKLF
TGTGCCTTGTGGGAGGTGCGGCTTCAGTATAAGAAACTCTTT
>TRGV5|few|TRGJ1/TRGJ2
CATWDHYYKKLF
TGTGCCACCTGGGACCATTATTATAAGAAACTCTTT
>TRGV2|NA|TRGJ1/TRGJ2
CATWDGPQRPYKKLF
TGTGCCACCTGGGACGGGCCCCAACGGCCCTATAAGAAACTCTTT
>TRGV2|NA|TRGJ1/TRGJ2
CATWDGPVVYKKLF
TGTGCCACCTGGGACGGGCCGGTGGTCTATAAGAAACTCTTT
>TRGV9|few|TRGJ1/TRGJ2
CALWEVDTQEFSYKKLF
TGTGCCTTGTGGGAGGTCGACACTCAAGAGTTTTCTTATAAGAAACTATTT
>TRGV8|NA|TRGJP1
CATWDSREPTGWFKIF
TGTGCCACCTGGGATAGCCGAGAACCCACTGGTTGGTTCAAGATATTT
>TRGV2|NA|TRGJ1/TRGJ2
CATWDGPPNYYKKLF
TGTGCCACCTGGGACGGGCCCCCGAATTATTATAAGAAACTCTTT
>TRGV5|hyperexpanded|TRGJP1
CATWAFTGWFKIF
TGTGCCACCTGGGCCTTCACTGGTTGGTTCAAGATATTT
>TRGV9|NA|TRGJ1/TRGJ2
CALWEAHQIYYKKLF
TGTGCCTTGTGGGAGGCACACCAGATTTATTATAAGAAGCTCTTT
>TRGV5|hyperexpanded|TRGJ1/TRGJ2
CATWDRPYKKLF
TGTGCCACCTGGGACAGGCCCTATAAGAAACTCTTT
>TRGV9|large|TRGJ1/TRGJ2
CALWEVPAYKKLF
TGTGCCTTGTGGGAGGTACCTGCTTATAAGAAACTCTTT
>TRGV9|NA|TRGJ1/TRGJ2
CAGGDVGKKLF
TGTGCCGGGGGGGATGTTGGCAAGAAACTCTTT
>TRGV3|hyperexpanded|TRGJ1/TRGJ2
CATWDRPFEKLF
TGTGCCACCTGGGACAGGCCGTTCGAGAAACTCTTT
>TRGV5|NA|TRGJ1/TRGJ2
CATWALESYPYYKKLF
TGTGCCACCTGGGCCCTAGAGAGTTACCCTTATTATAAGAAACTATTT
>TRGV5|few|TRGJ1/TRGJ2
CATWDRPANYYKKLF
TGTGCCACCTGGGACAGGCCGGCCAATTATTATAAGAAACTCTTT
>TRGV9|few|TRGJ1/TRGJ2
CALWEESKKLF
TGTGCCTTGTGGGAGGAAAGCAAGAAACTCTTT
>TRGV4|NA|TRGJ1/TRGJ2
CATWDGPEKLF
TGTGCCACCTGGGATGGGCCGGAGAAACTCTTT
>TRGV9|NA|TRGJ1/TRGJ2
CAGWYYYKKLF
TGTGCCGGGTGGTATTATTATAAGAAGCTCTTT
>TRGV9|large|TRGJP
CALWERELGKKIKVF
TGTGCCTTGTGGGAGCGGGAGTTGGGCAAAAAAATCAAGGTATTT
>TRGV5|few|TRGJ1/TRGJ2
CATWDRLPHFYYKKLF
TGTGCCACCTGGGACAGGCTCCCCCATTTTTATTATAAGAAACTCTTT
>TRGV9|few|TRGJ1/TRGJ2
CALWEAGYYKKLF
TGTGCCTTGTGGGAGGCCGGATATTATAAGAAACTCTTT
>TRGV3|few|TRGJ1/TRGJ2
CATWDRQHYKKIF
TGTGCCACCTGGGACAGGCAGCATTATAAGAAAATATTT
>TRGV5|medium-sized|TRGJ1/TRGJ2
CATWDRIKKLF
TGTGCCACCTGGGACAGGATAAAGAAACTCTTT
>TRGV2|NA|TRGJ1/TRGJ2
CATWFWAYYKKLF
TGTGCCACCTGGTTCTGGGCGTATTATAAGAAACTCTTT
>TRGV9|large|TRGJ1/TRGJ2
CALWETLVYYKKLF
TGTGCCTTGTGGGAGACTCTGGTTTATTATAAGAAACTCTTT
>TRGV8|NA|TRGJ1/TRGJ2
CATWVSNYYKKLF
TGTGCCACCTGGGTCTCGAATTATTATAAGAAACTCTTT